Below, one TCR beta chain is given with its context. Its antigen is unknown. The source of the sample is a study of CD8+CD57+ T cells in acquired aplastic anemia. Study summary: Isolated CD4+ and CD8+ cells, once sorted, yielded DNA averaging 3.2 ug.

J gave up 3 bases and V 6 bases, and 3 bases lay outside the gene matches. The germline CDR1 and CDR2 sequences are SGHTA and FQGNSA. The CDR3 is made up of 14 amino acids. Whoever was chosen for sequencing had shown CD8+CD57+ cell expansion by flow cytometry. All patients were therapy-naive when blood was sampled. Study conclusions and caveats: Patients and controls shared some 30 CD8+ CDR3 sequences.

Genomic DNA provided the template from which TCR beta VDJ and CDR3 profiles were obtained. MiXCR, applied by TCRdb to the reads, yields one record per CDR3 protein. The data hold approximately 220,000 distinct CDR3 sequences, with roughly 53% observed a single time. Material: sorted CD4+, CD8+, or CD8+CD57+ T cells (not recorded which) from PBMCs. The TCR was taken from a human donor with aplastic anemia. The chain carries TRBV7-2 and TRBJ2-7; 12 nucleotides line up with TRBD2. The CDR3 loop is CASSTLAGGYEQYF. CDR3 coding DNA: TGTGCCAGCAGTACACTAGCGGGGGGCTACGAGCAGTACTTC.